Listed below are T cell receptor beta chains from one sample, sequenced in a study of T cell repertoires in cytomegalovirus infection. TCRdb re-called the reads with MiXCR, one entry per CDR3 protein. The sample consists of hundreds of thousands of distinct CDR3 sequences, approximately 31% of them appearing once. The sample was PBMCs. These TCRs come from a human donor in good health (CMV status not recorded). Some clones in this sample may be carry-over from other donors' samples. The CDR3 runs from the conserved cysteine through the conserved F or W. A D gene is named only where the DNA matches it firmly. The listing skips clone size in some rows; elsewhere it reads once, few, many or a size class.

v_gene	d_gene	j_gene	abundance	CDR3aa	CDR3nt
TRBV20-1	NA	TRBJ1-5	NA	CSARDLFNQPQHF	TGCAGTGCTAGAGATTTGTTCAATCAGCCCCAGCATTTT
TRBV7-2	NA	TRBJ1-4	many	CASSRGRGGFEKLFF	TGTGCCAGCAGCCGAGGAAGAGGGGGGTTTGAAAAACTGTTTTTT
TRBV15	TRBD2	TRBJ2-7	NA	CATSRGRTSGELTTYEQYF	TGTGCCACCAGCAGAGGCCGGACTAGCGGGGAGCTAACAACCTACGAGCAGTACTTC
TRBV5-5	NA	TRBJ1-3	NA	CASSLVGGRSGNTIYF	TGTGCCAGCAGCTTGGTGGGAGGACGCTCTGGAAACACCATATATTTT
TRBV7-8	NA	TRBJ1-1	many	CASSLGGPSEAFF	TGTGCCAGCAGCTTGGGGGGACCTTCTGAAGCTTTCTTT
TRBV7-9	NA	TRBJ1-1	few	CASSPGERTEAFF	TGTGCCAGCAGCCCAGGCGAACGGACTGAAGCTTTCTTT
TRBV7-2	NA	TRBJ2-3	many	CASSLENTDTQYF	TGTGCCAGCAGCTTAGAGAACACAGATACGCAGTATTTT
TRBV7-3	NA	TRBJ2-1	few	CASSPRSGTHNEQFF	TGTGCCAGCAGCCCCCGCTCCGGGACTCACAATGAGCAGTTCTTC
TRBV11-2	NA	TRBJ2-2	NA	CASSALRDPGTGELFF	TGTGCCAGCAGCGCACTCCGGGACCCTGGGACCGGGGAGCTGTTTTTT
TRBV19	NA	TRBJ2-3	NA	CASDGLDTQYF	TGTGCCAGTGATGGCCTAGATACGCAGTATTTT
TRBV4-1	NA	TRBJ2-1	NA	CASSQAEYNEQFF	TGCGCCAGCAGCCAGGCAGAATACAATGAGCAGTTCTTC
TRBV5-6	NA	TRBJ1-5	NA	CASSLGTDETPQHF	TGTGCCAGCAGCTTGGGTACAGATGAAACGCCCCAGCATTTT
TRBV7-8	NA	TRBJ2-1	NA	CASSFGLSMLDEQFF	TGTGCCAGCAGCTTTGGACTCAGCATGTTGGATGAGCAGTTCTTC
TRBV7-2	NA	TRBJ2-7	NA	CASSLLQFEQYF	TGTGCCAGCAGCTTGTTACAGTTCGAGCAGTACTTC